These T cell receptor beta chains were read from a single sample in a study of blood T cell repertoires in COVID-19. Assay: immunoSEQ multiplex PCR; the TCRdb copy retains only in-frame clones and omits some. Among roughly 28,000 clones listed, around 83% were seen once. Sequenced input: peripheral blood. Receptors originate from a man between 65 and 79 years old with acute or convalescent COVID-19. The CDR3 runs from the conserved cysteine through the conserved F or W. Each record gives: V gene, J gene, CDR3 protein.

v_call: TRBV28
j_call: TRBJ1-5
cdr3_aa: CASSLGGQRTQPQHF

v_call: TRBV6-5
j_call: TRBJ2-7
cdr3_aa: CASSPSGLAWNEQYF

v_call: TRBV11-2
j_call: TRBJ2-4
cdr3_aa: CASSLVTVAKNIQYF

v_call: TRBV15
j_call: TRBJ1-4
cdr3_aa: CATSRDRRAPNEKLFF

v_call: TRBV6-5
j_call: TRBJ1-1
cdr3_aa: CASSLGQDFTEAFF

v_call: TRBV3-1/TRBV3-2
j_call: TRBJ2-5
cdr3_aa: CASRTSGGQETQYF

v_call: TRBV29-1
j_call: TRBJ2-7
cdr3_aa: CSVASGSYEQYF

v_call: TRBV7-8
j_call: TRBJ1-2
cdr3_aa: CASQAGANYGYTF

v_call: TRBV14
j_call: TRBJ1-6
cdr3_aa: CASSRLDSYNSPLHF

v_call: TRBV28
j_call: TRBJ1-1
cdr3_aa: CASSFLDSLNTEAFF

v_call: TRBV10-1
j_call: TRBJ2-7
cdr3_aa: CASSGGQGSYEQYF

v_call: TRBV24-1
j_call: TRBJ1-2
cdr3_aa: CATSDQGLLYGYTF

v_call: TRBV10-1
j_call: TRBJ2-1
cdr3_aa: CASSTRGAYPEQFF

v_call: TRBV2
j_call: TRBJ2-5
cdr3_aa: CASTPRDYSAKETQYF

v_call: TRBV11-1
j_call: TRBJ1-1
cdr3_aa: CASSLVTGVSDPEAFF

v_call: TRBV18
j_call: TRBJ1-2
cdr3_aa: CASSAGQTNYGYTF

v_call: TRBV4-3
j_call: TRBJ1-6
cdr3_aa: CASSQEWGTRFPLHF

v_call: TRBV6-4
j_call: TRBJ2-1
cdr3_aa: CASSASGRYNEQFF

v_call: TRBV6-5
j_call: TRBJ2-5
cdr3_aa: CASSVEHQETQYF

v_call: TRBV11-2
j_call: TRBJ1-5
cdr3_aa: CASSTGRQGQPQHF

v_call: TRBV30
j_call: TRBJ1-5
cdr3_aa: CAWSVTRTGGNQPQHF

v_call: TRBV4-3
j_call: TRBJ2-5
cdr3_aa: CASSQVAGEGETQYF

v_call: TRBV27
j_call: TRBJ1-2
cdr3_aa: CASSQLTGTGHGYTF

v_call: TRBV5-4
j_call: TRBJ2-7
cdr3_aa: CASSLDPRGTYEQYF

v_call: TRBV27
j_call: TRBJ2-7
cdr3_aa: CASSPTQAYEQYF

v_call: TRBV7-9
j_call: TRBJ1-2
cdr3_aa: CASSITGFLANGYTF

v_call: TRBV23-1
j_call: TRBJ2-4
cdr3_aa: CASREHGSEAKNIQYF

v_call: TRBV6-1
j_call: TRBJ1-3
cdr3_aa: CASSEALGTGRNTIYF

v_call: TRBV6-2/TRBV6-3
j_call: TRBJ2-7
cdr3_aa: CASSPPRQTYEQYF

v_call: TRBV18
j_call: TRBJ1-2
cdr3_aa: CASSPNEESYGYTF

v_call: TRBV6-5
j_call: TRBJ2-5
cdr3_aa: CASSSPWTGQETQYF

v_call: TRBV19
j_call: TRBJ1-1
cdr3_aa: CASIRDSAGNTEAFF

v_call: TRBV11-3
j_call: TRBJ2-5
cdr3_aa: CASSLLAGETQYF

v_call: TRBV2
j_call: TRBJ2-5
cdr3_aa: CASSETRGGETQYF

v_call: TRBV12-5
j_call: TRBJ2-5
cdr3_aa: CASGLGTEQETQYF

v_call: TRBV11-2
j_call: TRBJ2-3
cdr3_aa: CASSLFSAGGIDTQYF

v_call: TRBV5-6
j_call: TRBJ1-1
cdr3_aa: CASSLAWSGAEAFF

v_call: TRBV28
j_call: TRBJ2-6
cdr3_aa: CASTSLGGGHVLTF

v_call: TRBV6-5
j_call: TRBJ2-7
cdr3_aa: CASSYSSAGVSYEQYF

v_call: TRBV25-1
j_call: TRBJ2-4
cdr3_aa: CASSTGYIQYF

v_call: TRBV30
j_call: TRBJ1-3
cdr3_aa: CAWTPGSGNTIYF

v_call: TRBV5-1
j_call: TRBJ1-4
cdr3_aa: CASSLDGRGEKLFF